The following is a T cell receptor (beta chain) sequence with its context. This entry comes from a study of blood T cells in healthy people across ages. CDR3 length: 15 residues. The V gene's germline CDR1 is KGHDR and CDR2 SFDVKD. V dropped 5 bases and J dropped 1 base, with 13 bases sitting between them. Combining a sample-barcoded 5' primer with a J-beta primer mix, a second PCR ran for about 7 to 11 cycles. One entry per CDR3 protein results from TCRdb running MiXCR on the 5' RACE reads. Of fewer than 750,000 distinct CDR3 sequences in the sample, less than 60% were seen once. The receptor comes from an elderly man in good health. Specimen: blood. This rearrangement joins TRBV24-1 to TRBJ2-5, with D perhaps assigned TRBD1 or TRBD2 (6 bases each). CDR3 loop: CATSVAGEAQETQYF. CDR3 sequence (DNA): TGTGCCACCAGTGTGGCAGGGGAGGCCCAAGAGACCCAGTACTTC.